This TCR beta chain was recovered during a study of shared clonotypes between healthy human individuals. Division of CD4+ cells produced a CD45RA+ naive subset and a CD45RA-negative memory subset. Per the germline V gene, CDR1 is SGHTA and CDR2 is FQGNSA. The V end was cut by 6 bases, the J end by 6 bases, with 18 bases between. The CDR3 runs to 15 residues. The protocol was immunoSEQ multiplex PCR, while the TCRdb copy is restricted to in-frame clones and leaves out a portion. The sample contains roughly 2.6 million clones, more than 80% of which appear only once. The sequenced sample was naive CD4+ T cells sorted from blood. Specified subset: CD45RA+ positively selected. The sequence derives from a man aged 18 to 30 in good health. This chain connects TRBV7-2 to TRBJ2-1; D might be TRBD1 or TRBD2, each matching 5 bases. The CDR3 sequence: CASSPGTLFSNEQFF. The CDR3 region has the DNA TGTGCCAGCAGTCCCGGGACCCTCTTTTCCAATGAGCAGTTCTTC.